One and the same sample provided the 31 T cell receptor beta chains below, sequenced in a study of CD8 T cells in Susac syndrome. Random-hexamer reverse transcription was applied to roughly 0.5 to 1 ug RNA. TCRdb recomputed calls from the immunoSEQ multiplex PCR reads with MiXCR, one row per CDR3 protein. The repertoire has approximately 190,000 distinct CDR3 sequences, 85% to 95% of them found once; the top ten carry less than 0.2%. Specimen: CD8+ T cells from PBMCs. These receptors were taken from a human donor with Susac syndrome.

The V and J genes are TRBV19 and TRBJ2-7; 7 bases are a match to TRBD1. CDR1 and CDR2 from the germline V gene are LNHDA and SQIVND (reference sequence). The CDR3 has 14 amino acids. V lost 9 bases to trimming and J lost 3 bases; unmatched junction nucleotides: 11. In nucleotides, the CDR3 is TGTGCCAGCCGCCCCGCGGCAGGGGGCTACGAGCAGTACTTC. It is translated as CASRPAAGGYEQYF.

The chain couples TRBV5-6 to TRBJ1-5, with D perhaps TRBD1 (6 bases). Trimming stripped 3 bases from V and 4 bases from J, with 11 bases between. This CDR3 is built from 14 residues. Per the germline V gene, CDR1 is SGHDT and CDR2 is YYEEEE. CDR3 coding DNA: TGTGCCAGCAGCTACCAAACAGGGAATCAGCCCCAGCATTTT. This codes for CASSYQTGNQPQHF.

V and J are TRBV12-3 or TRBV12-4 and TRBJ1-2; D gene unclear. The CDR3 has 15 residues. V dropped 4 bases and J dropped 8 bases, with 20 bases sitting between them. The CDR3 nucleotides read TGTGCCAGCAGTTCACCGGGCGCCTCGGAAGAAGGCTACACCTTC. Translated, it gives CASSSPGASEEGYTF.

This clonotype turned up a few times. The chain combines TRBV7-6 with TRBJ2-7, with D possibly TRBD2 on 6 matching bases. This CDR3 region has 15 residues. The V and J ends lost 3 bases and 0 bases respectively, with 12 bases between them. Germline lookup yields CDR1 SGHVS and CDR2 FNYEAQ. As DNA, the CDR3 is TGTGCCAGCAGCTTCGGGACTGGGGGCTCCTACGAGCAGTACTTC. Translating gives CASSFGTGGSYEQYF.

This chain's CDR3 is CASSSLQGLGNEQFF. In DNA, the CDR3 is TGTGCCAGCAGTTCGCTCCAGGGTTTAGGGAATGAGCAGTTCTTC. The genes are TRBV27 and TRBJ2-1, with a weak D call TRBD1 (5 bases). CDR3 length equals 15 residues. The V and J ends lost 4 bases and 7 bases respectively, with 17 bases between them. Germline V CDR1 and CDR2: MNHEY, SMNVEV (reference sequence).

The genes are TRBV4-1 and TRBJ2-3; no clear D. The CDR3 sequence is 14 residues long. Germline V gene lookup returns CDR1 MGHRA and CDR2 YSYEKL. Trimming removed 0 bases at V and 7 bases at J, with 11 bases between. The CDR3 coding sequence is TGCGCCAGCAGCCAAGAAGACACTCTCTATACGCAGTATTTT. It translates to CASSQEDTLYTQYF.

V gene TRBV25-1 combines with J gene TRBJ1-2, with D possibly being TRBD1 (5 bases). The ends were cut back, 0 bases at V and 0 bases at J, with 17 bases in the middle. In germline, CDR1 is MGHDK, CDR2 SYGVNS. The length of the CDR3 is 18 residues. The CDR3 reads CASSEYVSRDESNYGYTF. The CDR3, as DNA: TGTGCCAGCAGTGAATATGTGAGCAGGGACGAATCTAACTATGGCTACACCTTC.

The chain links TRBV7-3 to TRBJ2-3; 11 bases are a match to TRBD2. The J segment lost 0 bases and the V segment lost 5 bases, leaving 10 bases of the junction unmatched. The CDR3 has 18 amino acids. The germline gives CDR1 SGHTA, CDR2 FQGTGA. In nucleotides, the CDR3 is TGTGCCAGCAGCCCCACTAGCGGGGGTTTCTCAAGCACAGATACGCAGTATTTT. Protein: CASSPTSGGFSSTDTQYF. The complete variable domain, with remaining parts taken from reference TRBV7-3 and TRBJ2-3, reads GAGVSQTPSNKVTEKGKYVELRCDPISGHTALYWYRQSLGQGPEFLIYFQGTGAADDSGLPNDRFFAVRPEGSVSTLKIQRTERGDSAVYLCASSPTSGGFSSTDTQYFGPGTRLTVL.

This rearrangement joins TRBV11-2 to TRBJ2-7; D not resolved. The CDR3 sequence is 13 residues long. V was pared by 3 bases and J by 3 bases, with 9 bases between. CDR1 and CDR2 (germline): SGHAT, FQNNGV. In nucleotides, the CDR3 is TGTGCCAGCAGCTTCTATAATGTCTACGAGCAGTACTTC. It is translated as CASSFYNVYEQYF.

V gene TRBV5-1 combines with J gene TRBJ2-7; D may be TRBD1 (5 bases). Germline CDR1 SGHRS, CDR2 YFSETQ. V was trimmed by 6 bases and J by 6 bases, leaving 10 bases between them. The CDR3 spans 11 residues. CDR3 sequence (DNA): TGCGCCAGCAACCAGGGTTCCGAGCAGTACTTC. It translates to CASNQGSEQYF.

This chain joins TRBV20-1 and TRBJ2-7; 10 bases fit TRBD1. The CDR3 consists of 16 residues. The V and J ends lost 1 base and 1 base, in that order; junction bases with no gene match: 7. Germline V gives CDR1 DFQATT, CDR2 SNEGSKA (reference sequence). CDR3 region: CSARAVGQGGSYEQYF. The CDR3, as DNA: TGCAGTGCTAGAGCCGTCGGACAGGGGGGATCCTACGAGCAGTACTTC.

The chain combines TRBV27 with TRBJ2-3; weak D call: TRBD2 (5 bases). This CDR3 contains 15 residues. The V end lost 0 bases, the J end lost 3 bases, and 10 bases lay between the germline ends. Germline values: CDR1 MNHEY, CDR2 SMNVEV (reference sequence). CDR3 nucleotides: TGTGCCAGCAGTTTATCCCCGGGATTTACAGATACGCAGTATTTT. Its protein product is CASSLSPGFTDTQYF.

This chain joins TRBV7-3 and TRBJ1-5, with D possibly matching TRBD1 (5 bases). The V and J ends lost 5 bases and 7 bases respectively, with 12 bases between them. The CDR3 spans 13 residues. Per germline, CDR1 SGHTA and CDR2 FQGTGA. For the CDR3, the DNA is TGTGCCAGCAGCCGCGGATGGGGGCAGCCCCAGCATTTT. This gives the protein CASSRGWGQPQHF.

This clonotype was observed once. The V gene is TRBV30, the J gene TRBJ1-2; D perhaps matches TRBD1 (5 bases). CDR3 length: 12 residues. The germline V and J ends were trimmed by 4 bases and 4 bases, with 10 bases remaining between them. Germline CDR1 and CDR2: GTSNPN and SVGIG (reference sequence). The CDR3, as DNA: TGTGCCTGGAAGGGGACTCCCTATGGCTACACCTTC. Protein product: CAWKGTPYGYTF.

V usage is TRBV24-1 and J usage is TRBJ2-3; 9 positions agree with TRBD1. Trimming cost V 3 bases and J 2 bases; bases outside gene matches: 2. This CDR3 has 15 residues. Germline assignment: CDR1 KGHDR and CDR2 SFDVKD. The CDR3 region is CATSDRDRDTDTQYF. CDR3 nucleotides: TGTGCCACCAGTGATCGGGACAGGGACACAGATACGCAGTATTTT.

This chain connects TRBV4-1 to TRBJ2-1, with 8 positions matching TRBD1. This CDR3 spans 14 amino acids. Germline trimming cut 3 bases from V and 9 bases from J; bases unmatched to any gene: 7. Per germline, CDR1 MGHRA and CDR2 YSYEKL. The CDR3 DNA follows: TGCGCCAGCAGCCACCCTCAGACAGGGGCTGAGCAGTTCTTC. This sequence encodes CASSHPQTGAEQFF.

CDR3 bases: TGTGCCAGTCTCACGGCTAGCACAGATACGCAGTATTTT. This codes for CASLTASTDTQYF. The rearrangement uses TRBV27 and TRBJ2-3; no firm D call. In germline, CDR1 is MNHEY, CDR2 SMNVEV (reference sequence). V was clipped by 9 bases and J by 0 bases, with 10 bases between them. This CDR3 is 13 amino acids long.

This clonotype has only one observation. The chain couples TRBV20-1 to TRBJ2-1; 9 bases align to TRBD2. Germline CDR1 DFQATT, CDR2 SNEGSKA (reference sequence). This CDR3 is 16 amino acids long. The J segment lost 4 bases and the V segment lost 3 bases, leaving 10 bases of the junction unmatched. Here the CDR3 DNA reads TGCAGTGCTAGTAAATACCGACTAGCGGCTTACAATGAGCAGTTCTTC. It encodes CSASKYRLAAYNEQFF.

V and J are TRBV11-2 and TRBJ1-4, with D hard to call. Per the germline V gene, CDR1 is SGHAT and CDR2 is FQNNGV. This CDR3 comprises 13 residues. V was pared by 0 bases and J by 3 bases, with 2 bases between. CDR3 residues: CASSLEPNEKLFF. Written as DNA, the CDR3 is TGTGCCAGCAGCTTAGAACCTAATGAAAAACTGTTTTTT.

This clonotype was observed a few times. The chain links TRBV1 to TRBJ2-7; no check of the table's D call, TRBD1, against the DNA was made. TRBV1 is described as a pseudogene. The CDR3 is 14 amino acids. The CDR3 nucleotides read TGCACCAGCAGCCGGGGACAGGGGGCCTACGAGCAGTACTTC. This gives the protein CTSSRGQGAYEQYF.

The J gene is TRBJ1-6, the V gene TRBV4-1; no clear D gene. The CDR3 consists of 16 residues. The germline V and J ends were trimmed by 2 bases and 0 bases, with 8 bases remaining between them. Germline lookup yields CDR1 MGHRA and CDR2 YSYEKL. The CDR3 nucleotides are TGCGCCAGCAGCCAACTATTGAGCTCCTATAATTCACCCCTCCACTTT. It yields the protein CASSQLLSSYNSPLHF.

V usage is TRBV12-3 or TRBV12-4 and J usage is TRBJ1-2, with D possibly TRBD1 on 5 matching bases. V was cut by 5 bases and J by 2 bases, with 9 bases left in between. The CDR3 is 13 residues long. CDR3 protein: CASSGTENYGYTF. DNA for the CDR3: TGTGCCAGCAGTGGGACGGAGAACTATGGCTACACCTTC.

On this clonotype itself: The junction shows a germline mismatch at one end, possibly a read error. This chain links TRBV30 with TRBJ2-7, with 8 bases fitting TRBD1. CDR3 length: 14 amino acids. The V gene's germline CDR1 is GTSNPN and CDR2 SVGIG (reference sequence). The CDR3 nucleotides are TGTACCTGGAGCCCGGACAGGGAAATCTACGAGCAGTACTTC. Translated: CTWSPDREIYEQYF.

V is TRBV15 and J is TRBJ2-3; D possibly matches TRBD1 or TRBD2 (5 bases each). The V gene's germline CDR1 is LNHNV and CDR2 YYDKDF (reference sequence). Between the trimmed V and J ends, which lost 1 base and 2 bases, there was a span of 13 bases. The length of the CDR3 is 16 residues. The CDR3 protein is CATSRGSGSVTDTQYF. In DNA, the CDR3 is TGTGCCACCAGCAGAGGCTCAGGGAGTGTCACAGATACGCAGTATTTT.

The chain uses TRBV5-4 and TRBJ2-7; possibly TRBD2 for D (6 bases). The V gene lost 1 base and the J gene lost 4 bases, with 18 bases spanning the gap. The CDR3 extends over 16 amino acids. The germline V gene encodes CDR1 SGHNT and CDR2 YYREEE (reference sequence). The CDR3 DNA sequence: TGTGCCAGCAGCTTGTTTCCCCGGGGGTCTGATTACGAGCAGTACTTC. Encoded protein: CASSLFPRGSDYEQYF. Looking up the rest from reference TRBV5-4 and TRBJ2-7 gives the full variable domain: ETGVTQSPTHLIKTRGQQVTLRCSSQSGHNTVSWYQQALGQGPQFIFQYYREEENGRGNFPPRFSGLQFPNYSSELNVNALELDDSALYLCASSLFPRGSDYEQYFGPGTRLTVT.

The J gene is TRBJ2-2, the V gene TRBV2, with 9 bases fitting TRBD1. With 4 bases clipped from V and 8 bases from J, the junction kept 5 bases outside the gene matches. The germline V gene encodes CDR1 SNHLY and CDR2 FYNNEI. The CDR3 extends over 14 amino acids. The CDR3 nucleotides read TGTGCCAGCAGTGCAGGGACAGGGCAAGGGGAGCTGTTTTTT. The encoded protein is CASSAGTGQGELFF.

This clonotype was recorded a few times. This chain links TRBV11-2 with TRBJ2-3; the D is unclear. This CDR3 is 16 amino acids long. V lost 6 bases, J lost 2 bases, and 18 bases lay in between. Germline V lookup: CDR1 SGHAT, CDR2 FQNNGV. In DNA form, the CDR3 reads TGTGCCAGCAGGTCTCATACAGAGCCCCTCACAGATACGCAGTATTTT. It yields the protein CASRSHTEPLTDTQYF. Using reference TRBV11-2 and TRBJ2-3 for the parts outside the CDR3, the full variable domain is EAGVAQSPRYKIIEKRQSVAFWCNPISGHATLYWYQQILGQGPKLLIQFQNNGVVDDSQLPKDRFSAERLKGVDSTLKIQPAKLEDSAVYLCASRSHTEPLTDTQYFGPGTRLTVL.

The rearrangement joins TRBV30 to TRBJ1-5; perhaps TRBD1 as D (5 bases). Trimming left V 2 bases short and J 0 bases short, with 11 bases between. CDR1 GTSNPN and CDR2 SVGIG come from the germline V gene (reference sequence). The CDR3 is 15 amino acids. The CDR3 loop is CAWSRGGVSNQPQHF. CDR3 in DNA: TGTGCCTGGAGTAGAGGAGGGGTTAGCAATCAGCCCCAGCATTTT.

The V gene is TRBV5-1, the J gene TRBJ2-7; 8 bases are shared with TRBD2. With V trimmed by 4 bases and J by 5 bases, 11 bases remained unmatched. Germline-derived CDR1 and CDR2 are SGHRS and YFSETQ. The CDR3 has 15 residues. In nucleotides, the CDR3 is TGCGCCAGCAGCCCCCCGGGGAGCGGGAGACACGAGCAGTACTTC. Protein product: CASSPPGSGRHEQYF.

This chain uses TRBV29-1 with TRBJ1-2, with D perhaps TRBD1 (5 bases). V shed 0 bases and J shed 4 bases, with 15 bases lying between them. The CDR3 totals 15 residues. Germline V gene data show CDR1 as SQVTM and CDR2 as ANQGSEA. The CDR3 is CSVEEAGQRSYGYTF. CDR3 DNA sequence: TGCAGCGTTGAAGAGGCAGGGCAAAGGAGCTATGGCTACACCTTC.

The V gene is TRBV5-4, the J gene TRBJ2-1; 11 nucleotides line up with TRBD2. Looked up from germline, CDR1 is SGHNT and CDR2 is YYREEE (reference sequence). The CDR3 runs to 15 residues. Unmatched junction bases numbered 5, after V lost 4 bases and J lost 5 bases. The CDR3 reads CASSGTSGTNNEQFF. The CDR3 coding sequence is TGTGCCAGCAGCGGGACTAGCGGAACCAACAATGAGCAGTTCTTC.